This T cell receptor (beta chain) was recovered during a study of CD8+CD57+ T cells in acquired aplastic anemia. Study context: Across the sorted CD4+ and CD8+ cells, DNA amounts averaged 3.2 ug.

Germline CDR1 reads WSHSY; CDR2 reads SAAADI. With V trimmed by 7 bases and J by 4 bases, 14 bases remained unmatched. CDR3 size: 17 residues. The table lists this clonotype with many counts. Template material for TCR beta VDJ and CDR3 profiling consisted of genomic DNA. One entry per CDR3 protein results from TCRdb running MiXCR on the reads. The table has fewer than 250,000 distinct CDR3 sequences, approximately 50% seen once. In patients chosen for sequencing, flow cytometry had shown CD8+CD57+ cell expansion. All participating patients were living with severe acquired aplastic anemia. Sampling of blood occurred while the patients had still received no therapy.

Sequenced material: sorted CD4+, CD8+, or CD8+CD57+ T cells (not recorded which) from PBMCs. The sequence came from a human donor with aplastic anemia. This chain links TRBV10-2 with TRBJ2-3, with TRBD2 matching over 10 bases. The CDR3 DNA reads TGCGCCAGCAAGGGGGTAGCGGGGGGTTTTGAGGCAGATACGCAGTATTTT. Protein product: CASKGVAGGFEADTQYF.